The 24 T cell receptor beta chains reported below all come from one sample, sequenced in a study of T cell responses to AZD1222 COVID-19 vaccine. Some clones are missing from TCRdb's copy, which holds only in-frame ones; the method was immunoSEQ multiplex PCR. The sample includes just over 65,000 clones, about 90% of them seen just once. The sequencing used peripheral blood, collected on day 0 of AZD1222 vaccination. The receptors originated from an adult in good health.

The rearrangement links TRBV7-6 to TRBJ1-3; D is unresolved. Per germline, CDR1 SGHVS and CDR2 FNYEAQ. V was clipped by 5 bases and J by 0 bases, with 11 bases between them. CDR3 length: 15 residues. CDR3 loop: CASSPNHFSGNTIYF. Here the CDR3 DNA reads TGTGCCAGCAGCCCCAACCATTTCTCTGGAAACACCATATATTTT.

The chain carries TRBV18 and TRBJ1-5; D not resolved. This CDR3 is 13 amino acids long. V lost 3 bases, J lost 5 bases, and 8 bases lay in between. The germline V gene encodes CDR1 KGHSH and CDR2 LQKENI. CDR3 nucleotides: TGTGCCAGCTCACCTCAAAGGGATCAGCCCCAGCATTTT. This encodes CASSPQRDQPQHF.

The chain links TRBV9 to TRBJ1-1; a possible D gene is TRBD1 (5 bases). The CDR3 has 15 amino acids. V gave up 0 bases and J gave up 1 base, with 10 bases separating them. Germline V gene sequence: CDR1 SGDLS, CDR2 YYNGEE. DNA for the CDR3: TGTGCCAGCAGCGTAGCAGGGAGCGGGAACACTGAAGCTTTCTTT. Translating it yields CASSVAGSGNTEAFF.

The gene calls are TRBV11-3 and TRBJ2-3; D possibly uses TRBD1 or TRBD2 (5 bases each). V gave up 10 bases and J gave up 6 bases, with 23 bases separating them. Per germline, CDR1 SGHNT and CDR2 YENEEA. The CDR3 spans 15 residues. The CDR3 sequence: CATQEVGTTVDTQYF. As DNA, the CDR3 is TGTGCCACCCAAGAAGTAGGGACCACGGTCGATACGCAGTATTTT.

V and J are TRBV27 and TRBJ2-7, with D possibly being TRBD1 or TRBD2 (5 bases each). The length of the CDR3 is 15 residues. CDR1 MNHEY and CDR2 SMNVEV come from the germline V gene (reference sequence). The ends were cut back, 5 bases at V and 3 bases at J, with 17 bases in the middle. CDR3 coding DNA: TGTGCCAGCAGTCCTTGGGGTAGGGGAGACTACGAGCAGTACTTC. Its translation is CASSPWGRGDYEQYF.

The CDR3 protein is CASSLAGANVLTF. CDR3 nucleotides: TGTGCCAGCAGCTTAGCTGGGGCCAACGTCCTGACTTTC. The gene calls are TRBV7-2 and TRBJ2-6; no clear D gene. The V end was cut by 0 bases, the J end by 3 bases, with 0 bases between. CDR3 length: 13 amino acids. Germline CDR1 reads SGHTA; CDR2 reads FQGNSA.

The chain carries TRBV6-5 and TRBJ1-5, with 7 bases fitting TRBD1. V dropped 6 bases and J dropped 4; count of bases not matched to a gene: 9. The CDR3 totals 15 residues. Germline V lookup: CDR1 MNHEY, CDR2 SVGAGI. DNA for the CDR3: TGTGCCAGCAGCCCCTCAGGGGGGGTTAATCAGCCCCAGCATTTT. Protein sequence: CASSPSGGVNQPQHF.

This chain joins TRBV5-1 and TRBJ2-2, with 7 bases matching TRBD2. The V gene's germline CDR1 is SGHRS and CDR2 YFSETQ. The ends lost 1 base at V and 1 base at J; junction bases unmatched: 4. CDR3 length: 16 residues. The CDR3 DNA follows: TGCGCCAGCAGCTTGTTAGCTAGCGGGAACACCGGGGAGCTGTTTTTT. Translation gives CASSLLASGNTGELFF.

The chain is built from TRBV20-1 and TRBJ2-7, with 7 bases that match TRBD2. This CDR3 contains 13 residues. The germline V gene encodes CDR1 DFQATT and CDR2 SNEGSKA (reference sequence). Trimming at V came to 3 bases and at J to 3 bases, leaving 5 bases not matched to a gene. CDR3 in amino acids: CSASRGRVYEQYF. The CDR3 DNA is TGCAGTGCTAGTCGCGGGAGAGTCTACGAGCAGTACTTC.

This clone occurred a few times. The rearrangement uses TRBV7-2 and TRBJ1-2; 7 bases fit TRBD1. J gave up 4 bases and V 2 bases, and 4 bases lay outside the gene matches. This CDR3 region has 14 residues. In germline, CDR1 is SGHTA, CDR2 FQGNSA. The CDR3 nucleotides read TGTGCCAGCAGCTTATGGGACAGCTTCTATGGCTACACCTTC. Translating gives CASSLWDSFYGYTF.

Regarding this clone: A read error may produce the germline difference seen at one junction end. This CDR3 reads CASSIGTGAEKPFF. The CDR3 bases are TGTGCCAGTAGTATTGGGACAGGGGCTGAAAAACCGTTTTTT. V usage is TRBV19 and J usage is TRBJ1-4, with 10 bases aligning to TRBD1. This CDR3 has 14 residues. Per germline, CDR1 LNHDA and CDR2 SQIVND (reference sequence).

The CDR3 DNA follows: TGTGCCAGCAGCCTACAGGGAGCCACTGAAGCTTTCTTT. Its protein is CASSLQGATEAFF. The J gene is TRBJ1-1, the V gene TRBV14; TRBD1 is a possible D gene (6 bases). The V gene's germline CDR1 is SGHDN and CDR2 FVKESK. Trimming shortened V by 4 bases and J by 4 bases, and 10 bases separated the two germline ends. The CDR3 runs 13 residues. Filled out from reference TRBV14 and TRBJ1-1, the complete variable domain reads EAGVTQFPSHSVIEKGQTVTLRCDPISGHDNLYWYRRVMGKEIKFLLHFVKESKQDESGMPNNRFLAERTGGTYSTLKVQPAELEDSGVYFCASSLQGATEAFFGQGTRLTVV.

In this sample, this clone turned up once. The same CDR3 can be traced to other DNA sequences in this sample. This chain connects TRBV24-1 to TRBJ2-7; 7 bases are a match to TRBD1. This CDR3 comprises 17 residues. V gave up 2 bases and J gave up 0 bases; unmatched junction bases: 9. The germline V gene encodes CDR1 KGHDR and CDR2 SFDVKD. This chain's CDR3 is CATSDSSPDRSSYEQYF. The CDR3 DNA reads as TGTGCCACCAGTGATTCCTCTCCGGACAGGAGCTCCTACGAGCAGTACTTC.

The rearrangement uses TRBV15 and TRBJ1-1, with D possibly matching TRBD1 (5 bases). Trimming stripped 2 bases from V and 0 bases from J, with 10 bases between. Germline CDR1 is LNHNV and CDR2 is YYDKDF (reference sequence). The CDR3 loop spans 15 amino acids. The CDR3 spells CATSRYGAVNTEAFF. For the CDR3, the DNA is TGTGCCACCAGCAGATATGGGGCCGTGAACACTGAAGCTTTCTTT.

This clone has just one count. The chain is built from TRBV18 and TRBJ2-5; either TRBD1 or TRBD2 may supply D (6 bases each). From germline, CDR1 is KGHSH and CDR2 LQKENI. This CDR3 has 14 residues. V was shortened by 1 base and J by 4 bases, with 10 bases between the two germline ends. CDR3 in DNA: TGTGCCAGCTCACCACTGGGGGGCGGAGAGACCCAGTACTTC. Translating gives CASSPLGGGETQYF.

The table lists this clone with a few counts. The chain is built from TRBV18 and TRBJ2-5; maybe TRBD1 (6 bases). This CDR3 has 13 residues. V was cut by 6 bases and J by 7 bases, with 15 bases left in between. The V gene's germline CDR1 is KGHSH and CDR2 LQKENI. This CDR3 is CASSSDSIGTQYF. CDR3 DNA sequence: TGTGCCAGCTCTTCGGACAGCATTGGGACCCAGTACTTC.

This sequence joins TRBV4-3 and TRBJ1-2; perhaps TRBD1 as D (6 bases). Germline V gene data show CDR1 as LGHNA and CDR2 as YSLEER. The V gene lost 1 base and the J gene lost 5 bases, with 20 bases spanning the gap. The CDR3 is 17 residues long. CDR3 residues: CASSQAPPGQFEYGYTF. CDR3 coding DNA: TGCGCCAGCAGCCAAGCACCTCCGGGACAATTTGAGTATGGCTACACCTTC.

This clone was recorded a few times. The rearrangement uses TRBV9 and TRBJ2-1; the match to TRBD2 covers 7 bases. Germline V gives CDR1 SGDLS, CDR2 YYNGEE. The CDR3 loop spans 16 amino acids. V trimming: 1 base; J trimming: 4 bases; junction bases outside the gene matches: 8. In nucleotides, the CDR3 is TGTGCCAGCAGCGTACGTGTAGGGAGGGATTACAATGAGCAGTTCTTC. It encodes CASSVRVGRDYNEQFF.

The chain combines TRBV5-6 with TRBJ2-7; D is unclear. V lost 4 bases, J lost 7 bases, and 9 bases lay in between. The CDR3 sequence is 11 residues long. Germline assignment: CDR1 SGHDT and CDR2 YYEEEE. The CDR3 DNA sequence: TGTGCCAGCAGCGTATACAAAGAGCAGTACTTC. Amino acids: CASSVYKEQYF.

CDR3 bases: TGTGCCAGCAGGGGGACAGGGGGCCTGGACACTGAAGCTTTCTTT. This gives the protein CASRGTGGLDTEAFF. The chain carries TRBV27 and TRBJ1-1, with 12 bases aligning to TRBD1. Germline V gene lookup returns CDR1 MNHEY and CDR2 SMNVEV (reference sequence). This CDR3 comprises 15 residues. With 6 bases clipped from V and 3 bases from J, the junction kept 5 bases outside the gene matches.

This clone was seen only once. In nucleotides, the CDR3 is TGTGCCAGCAGCCCCCACAGGGGGGTGAATGAAAAACTGTTTTTT. Translation: CASSPHRGVNEKLFF. The chain links TRBV6-5 to TRBJ1-4; 8 bases line up with TRBD1. The CDR3 is 15 amino acids. The ends lost 6 bases at V and 5 bases at J; junction bases unmatched: 8. Germline V CDR1 and CDR2: MNHEY, SVGAGI.

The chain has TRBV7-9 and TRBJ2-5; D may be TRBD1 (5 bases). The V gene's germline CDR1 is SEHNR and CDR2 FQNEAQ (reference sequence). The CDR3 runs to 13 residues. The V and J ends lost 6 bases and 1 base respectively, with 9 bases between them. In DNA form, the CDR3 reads TGTGCCAGCAGTTGGACATCCCAAGAGACCCAGTACTTC. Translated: CASSWTSQETQYF.

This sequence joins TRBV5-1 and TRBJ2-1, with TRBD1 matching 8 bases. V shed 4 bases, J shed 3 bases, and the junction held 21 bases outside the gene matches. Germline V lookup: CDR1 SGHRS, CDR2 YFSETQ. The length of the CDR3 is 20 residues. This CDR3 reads CASSAVDRTGRQGYYNEQFF. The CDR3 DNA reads TGCGCCAGCAGCGCGGTAGATCGGACAGGGAGACAAGGGTACTACAATGAGCAGTTCTTC.

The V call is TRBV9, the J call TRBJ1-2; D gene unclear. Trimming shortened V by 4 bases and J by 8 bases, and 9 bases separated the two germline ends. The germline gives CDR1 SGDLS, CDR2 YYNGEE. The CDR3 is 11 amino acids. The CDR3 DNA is TGTGCCAGCAGCTCAAGTGGAGGCTACACCTTC. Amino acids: CASSSSGGYTF.